This TCR beta chain appears in the sequencing data of a study of blood T cell repertoires in COVID-19. Across the whole study: Both acute and convalescent COVID-19 samples were obtained from the United States, Italy and Spain. PBMCs, B-cell-depleted T cells, or T cells were the source of the cDNA or gDNA that made up the material.

With V trimmed by 0 bases and J by 0 bases, 19 bases remained unmatched. Germline V gene data show CDR1 as LGHNA and CDR2 as YNFKEQ. The CDR3 is 22 amino acids. In the original processing: Amplification with reference gene primers provided the estimates of nucleated cell counts. The assay was immunoSEQ multiplex PCR, and TCRdb's table has in-frame clones only and misses some. V and J calls and clone size are as listed in that table; D and trimming were resolved from the DNA. The repertoire has approximately 250,000 clones, about 87% of them found once; the top ten carry 3% to 3.5%. The clonotype comes from a middle-aged woman who had been exposed to COVID-19. The V gene is TRBV4-2, the J gene TRBJ1-3, with 8 nucleotides matching TRBD1. The sequencing input was PBMCs or T cells enriched from blood (not recorded which). CDR3 coding DNA: TGTGCCAGCAGCCAAGATCTAACAGGGACAGGTTCTTTCTCAGTCTCTGGAAACACCATATATTTT. Its protein product is CASSQDLTGTGSFSVSGNTIYF.